This TCR beta chain comes out of a study of T cell responses to AZD1222 COVID-19 vaccine. Per germline, CDR1 SEHNR and CDR2 FQNEAQ (reference sequence). Trimming shortened V by 1 base and J by 4 bases, and 13 bases separated the two germline ends. This CDR3 comprises 15 residues. Some clones are missing from TCRdb's copy, which holds only in-frame ones; the method was immunoSEQ multiplex PCR. Among some 180,000 clones listed, around 88% were seen once. The origin of this receptor is an adult who received the AZD1222 COVID-19 vaccine. The sequences come from peripheral blood, collected 28 days after the second AZD1222 dose. The chain combines TRBV7-9 with TRBJ1-2; D is undetermined. The CDR3 DNA is TGTGCCAGCAGCTTAGTGATTGACGCCGGCTATGGCTACACCTTC. Its translation is CASSLVIDAGYGYTF.